This T cell receptor (beta chain) emerged from a study of resident and recirculating memory T cells in vitiligo. Losses at the gene ends were 0 bases for V and 2 bases for J; bases not matched to a gene: 4. Germline V gene data show CDR1 as MNHEY and CDR2 as SMNVEV (reference sequence). The CDR3 length is 17 residues. Method: immunoSEQ multiplex PCR; TCRdb's copy keeps in-frame clones and lacks some. The profile shows 60,000 to 80,000 clones, roughly nine tenths of them singletons. Sequencing was performed on blood. The sequence derives from a male donor with vitiligo. The chain joins TRBV27 to TRBJ2-3; TRBD2 agrees at 11 bases. The CDR3 sequence: CASSLSLAGGDTDTQYF. CDR3 DNA: TGTGCCAGCAGTTTATCGCTAGCGGGGGGTGACACAGATACGCAGTATTTT.